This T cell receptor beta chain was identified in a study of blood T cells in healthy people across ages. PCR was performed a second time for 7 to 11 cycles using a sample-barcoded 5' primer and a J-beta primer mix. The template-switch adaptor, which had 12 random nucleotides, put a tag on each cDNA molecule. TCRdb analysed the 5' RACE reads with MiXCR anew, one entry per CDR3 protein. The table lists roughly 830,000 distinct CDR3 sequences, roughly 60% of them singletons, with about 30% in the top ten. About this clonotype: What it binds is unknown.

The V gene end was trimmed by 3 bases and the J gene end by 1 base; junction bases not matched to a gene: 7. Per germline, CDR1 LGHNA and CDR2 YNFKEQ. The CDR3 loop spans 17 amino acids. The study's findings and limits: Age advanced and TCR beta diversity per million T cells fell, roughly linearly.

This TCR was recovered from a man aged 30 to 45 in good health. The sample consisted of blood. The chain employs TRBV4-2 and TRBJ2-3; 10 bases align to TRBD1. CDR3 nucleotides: TGTGCCAGCAGCCATCCAGGGACAGGGGAGGGCACAGATACGCAGTATTTT. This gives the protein CASSHPGTGEGTDTQYF.